Sequencing of this TCR beta chain was carried out in a study of T-cell memory formation after mild COVID-19. Whole-study findings and limits: CD4/CD8 balance characterized clones contracting day 15 to 85, and CD4+ skew characterized later expanders.

5'RACE, which relied on constant-segment primers, yielded TCR alpha and TCR beta cDNA libraries carrying sample barcodes and UMIs. MiXCR, run by TCRdb on the 5' RACE reads, gives a single entry per CDR3 protein. Of around 250,000 distinct CDR3 sequences listed, roughly 16% are singletons. Losses at the gene ends were 5 bases for V and 4 bases for J; bases not matched to a gene: 6. CDR3 length: 15 residues. Germline V gene data show CDR1 as SGHTA and CDR2 as FQGTGA. In regard to this clonotype: The target antigen is unknown.

The TCR comes from a man younger than 35 who had mild COVID-19 (a few samples of this study predate the infection). Cell type and time point are not known. The specimen was PBMCs or a T cell subset sorted from them (not recorded which). J is TRBJ2-3 and V is TRBV7-3; 10 nucleotides line up with TRBD2. The CDR3 coding sequence is TGTGCCAGCAGCCGAAGCGGGGGGGCAGCAGATACGCAGTATTTT. Amino acids: CASSRSGGAADTQYF.